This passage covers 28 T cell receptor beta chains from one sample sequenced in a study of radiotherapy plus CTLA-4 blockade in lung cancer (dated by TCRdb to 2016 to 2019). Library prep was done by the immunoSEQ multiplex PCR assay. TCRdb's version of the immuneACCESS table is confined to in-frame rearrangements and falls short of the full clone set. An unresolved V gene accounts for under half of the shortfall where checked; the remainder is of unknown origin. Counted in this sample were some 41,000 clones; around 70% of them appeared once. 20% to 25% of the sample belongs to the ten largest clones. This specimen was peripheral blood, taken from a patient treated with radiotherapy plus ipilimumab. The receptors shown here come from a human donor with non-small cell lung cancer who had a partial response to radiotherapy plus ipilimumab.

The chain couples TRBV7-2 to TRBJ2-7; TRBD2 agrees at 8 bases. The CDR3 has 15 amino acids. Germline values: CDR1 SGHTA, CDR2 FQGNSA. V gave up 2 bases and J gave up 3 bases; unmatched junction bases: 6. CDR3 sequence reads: CASSLYPGLDYEQYF. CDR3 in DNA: TGTGCCAGCAGCTTATATCCGGGACTAGACTACGAGCAGTACTTC. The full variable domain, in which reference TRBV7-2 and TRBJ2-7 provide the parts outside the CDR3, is GAGVSQSPSNKVTEKGKDVELRCDPISGHTALYWYRQSLGQGLEFLIYFQGNSAPDKSGLPSDRFSAERTGGSVSTLTIQRTQQEDSAVYLCASSLYPGLDYEQYFGPGTRLTVT.

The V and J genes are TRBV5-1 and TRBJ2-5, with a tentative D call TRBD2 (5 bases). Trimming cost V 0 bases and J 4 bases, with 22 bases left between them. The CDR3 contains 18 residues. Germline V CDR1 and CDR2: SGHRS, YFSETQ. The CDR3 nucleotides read TGCGCCAGCAGCTTGGCGAGGGCAGGTTGGGAAGTAGGAGAGACCCAGTACTTC. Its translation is CASSLARAGWEVGETQYF.

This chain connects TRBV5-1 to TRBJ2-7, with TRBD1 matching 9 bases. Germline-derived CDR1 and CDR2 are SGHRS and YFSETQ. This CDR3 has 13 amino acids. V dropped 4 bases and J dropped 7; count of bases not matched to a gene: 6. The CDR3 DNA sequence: TGCGCCAGCAGCCTACAGACAGGGGGGGAGCAGTACTTC. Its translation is CASSLQTGGEQYF.

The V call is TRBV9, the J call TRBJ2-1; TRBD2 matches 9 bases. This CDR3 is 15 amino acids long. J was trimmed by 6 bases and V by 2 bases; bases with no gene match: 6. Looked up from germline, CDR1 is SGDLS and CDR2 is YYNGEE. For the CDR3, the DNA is TGTGCCAGCAGCGTGGCGGGAGGGCCCGGCAATGAGCAGTTCTTC. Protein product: CASSVAGGPGNEQFF.

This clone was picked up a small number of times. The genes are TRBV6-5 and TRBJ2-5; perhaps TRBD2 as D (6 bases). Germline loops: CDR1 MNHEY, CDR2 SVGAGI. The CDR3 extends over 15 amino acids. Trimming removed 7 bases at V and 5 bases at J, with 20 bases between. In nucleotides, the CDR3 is TGTGCCAGCACCTTAATGGACGGAGGGCGGGAGACCCAGTACTTC. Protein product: CASTLMDGGRETQYF.

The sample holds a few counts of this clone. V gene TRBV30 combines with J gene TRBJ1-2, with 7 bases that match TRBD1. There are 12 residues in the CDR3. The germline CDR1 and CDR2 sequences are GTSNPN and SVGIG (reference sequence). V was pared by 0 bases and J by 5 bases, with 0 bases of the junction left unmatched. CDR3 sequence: CAWSVQGYGYTF. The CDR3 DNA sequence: TGTGCCTGGAGTGTACAGGGGTATGGCTACACCTTC.

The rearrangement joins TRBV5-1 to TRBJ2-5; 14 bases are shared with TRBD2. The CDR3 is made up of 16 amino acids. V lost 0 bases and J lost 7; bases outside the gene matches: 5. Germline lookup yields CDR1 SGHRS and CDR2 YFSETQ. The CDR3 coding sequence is TGCGCCAGCAGCTTGGTGACTAGCGGGGGGGTAGGGACCCAGTACTTC. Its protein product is CASSLVTSGGVGTQYF. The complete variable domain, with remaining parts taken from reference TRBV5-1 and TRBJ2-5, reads KAGVTQTPRYLIKTRGQQVTLSCSPISGHRSVSWYQQTPGQGLQFLFEYFSETQRNKGNFPGRFSGRQFSNSRSEMNVSTLELGDSALYLCASSLVTSGGVGTQYFGPGTRLLVL.

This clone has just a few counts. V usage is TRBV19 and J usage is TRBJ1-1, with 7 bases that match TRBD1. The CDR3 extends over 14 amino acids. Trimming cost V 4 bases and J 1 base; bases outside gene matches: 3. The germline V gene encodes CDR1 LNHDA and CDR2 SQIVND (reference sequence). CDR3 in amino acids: CASSNPGGNTEAFF. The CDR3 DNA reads TGTGCCAGTAGTAACCCAGGGGGGAACACTGAAGCTTTCTTT.

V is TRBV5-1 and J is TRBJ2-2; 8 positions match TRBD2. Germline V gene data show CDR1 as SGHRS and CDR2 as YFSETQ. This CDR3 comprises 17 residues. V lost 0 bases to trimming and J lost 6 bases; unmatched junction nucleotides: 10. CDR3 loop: CASSLEAGASTAGELFF. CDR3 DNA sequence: TGCGCCAGCAGCTTGGAAGCGGGAGCTTCAACCGCCGGGGAGCTGTTTTTT.

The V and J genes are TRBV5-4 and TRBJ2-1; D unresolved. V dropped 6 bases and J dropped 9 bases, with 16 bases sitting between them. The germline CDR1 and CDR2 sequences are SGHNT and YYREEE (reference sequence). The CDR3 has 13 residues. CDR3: CASTSEAFGEQFF. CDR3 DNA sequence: TGTGCCAGCACCTCCGAAGCTTTTGGTGAGCAGTTCTTC.

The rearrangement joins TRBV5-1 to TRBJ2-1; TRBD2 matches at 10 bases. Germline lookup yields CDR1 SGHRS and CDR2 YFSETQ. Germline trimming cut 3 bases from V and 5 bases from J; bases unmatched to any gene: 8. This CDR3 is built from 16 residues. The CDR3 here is CASSWITSGDNNEQFF. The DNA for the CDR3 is TGCGCCAGCAGCTGGATAACTAGCGGGGATAACAATGAGCAGTTCTTC.

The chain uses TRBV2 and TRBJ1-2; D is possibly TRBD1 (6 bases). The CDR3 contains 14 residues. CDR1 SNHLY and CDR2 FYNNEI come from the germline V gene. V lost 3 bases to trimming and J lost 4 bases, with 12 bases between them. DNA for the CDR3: TGTGCCAGCAGTGACACAGGGACCTCCTATGGCTACACCTTC. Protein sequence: CASSDTGTSYGYTF.

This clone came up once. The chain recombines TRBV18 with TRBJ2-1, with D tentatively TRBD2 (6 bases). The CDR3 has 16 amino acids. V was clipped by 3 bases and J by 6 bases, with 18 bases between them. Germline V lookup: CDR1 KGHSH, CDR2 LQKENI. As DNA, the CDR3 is TGTGCCAGCTCACCTCGCGGGACTCCTTGGGGCAATGAGCAGTTCTTC. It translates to CASSPRGTPWGNEQFF.

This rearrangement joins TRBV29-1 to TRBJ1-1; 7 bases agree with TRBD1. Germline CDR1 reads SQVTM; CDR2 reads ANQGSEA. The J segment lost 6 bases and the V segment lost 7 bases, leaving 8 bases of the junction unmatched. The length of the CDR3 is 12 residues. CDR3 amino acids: CSADRSGAEAFF. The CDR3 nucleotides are TGCAGCGCGGACAGGTCCGGGGCTGAAGCTTTCTTT.

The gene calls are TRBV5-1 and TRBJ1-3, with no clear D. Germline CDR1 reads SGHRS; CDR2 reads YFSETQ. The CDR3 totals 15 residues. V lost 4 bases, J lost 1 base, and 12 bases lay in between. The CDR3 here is CASSREGGSGNTIYF. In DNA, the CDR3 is TGCGCCAGCAGCCGTGAAGGAGGTTCTGGAAACACCATATATTTT.

The CDR3 protein is CASTGSGVEQFF. CDR3 bases: TGTGCCAGCACCGGTAGCGGCGTTGAGCAGTTCTTC. The gene calls are TRBV9 and TRBJ2-1, with TRBD2 as a possible D gene (6 bases). The CDR3 is 12 amino acids. Per germline, CDR1 SGDLS and CDR2 YYNGEE. Trimming took 6 bases from V and 9 from J, leaving 13 bases between them.

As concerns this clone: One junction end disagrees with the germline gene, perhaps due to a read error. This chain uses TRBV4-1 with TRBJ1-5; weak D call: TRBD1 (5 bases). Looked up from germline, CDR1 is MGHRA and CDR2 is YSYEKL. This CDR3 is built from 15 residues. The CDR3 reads CASSQERGRNQPQHF. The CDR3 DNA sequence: TGCGCCAGCAGTCAAGAAAGGGGCCGCAATCAGCCCCAGCATTTT.

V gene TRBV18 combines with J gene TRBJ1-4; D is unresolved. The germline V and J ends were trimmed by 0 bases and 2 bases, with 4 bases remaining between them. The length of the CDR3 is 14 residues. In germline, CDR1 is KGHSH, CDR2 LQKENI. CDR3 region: CASSPPSTNEKLFF. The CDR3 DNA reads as TGTGCCAGCTCACCACCGTCTACTAATGAAAAACTGTTTTTT. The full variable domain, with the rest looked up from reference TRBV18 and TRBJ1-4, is NAGVMQNPRHLVRRRGQEARLRCSPMKGHSHVYWYRQLPEEGLKFMVYLQKENIIDESGMPKERFSAEFPKEGPSILRIQQVVRGDSAAYFCASSPPSTNEKLFFGSGTQLSVL.

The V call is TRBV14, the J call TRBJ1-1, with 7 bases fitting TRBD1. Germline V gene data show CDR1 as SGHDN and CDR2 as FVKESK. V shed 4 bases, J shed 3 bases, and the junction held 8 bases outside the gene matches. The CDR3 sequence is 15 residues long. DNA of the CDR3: TGTGCCAGCAGCCTTATGACAGGGAGATACACTGAAGCTTTCTTT. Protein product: CASSLMTGRYTEAFF.

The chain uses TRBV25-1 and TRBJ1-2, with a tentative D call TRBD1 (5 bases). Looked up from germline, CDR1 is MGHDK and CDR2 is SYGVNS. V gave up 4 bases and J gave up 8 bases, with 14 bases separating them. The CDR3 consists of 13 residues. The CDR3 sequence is CASSVSGAQGYTF. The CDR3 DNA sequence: TGTGCCAGCAGTGTTAGCGGGGCACAGGGCTACACCTTC.

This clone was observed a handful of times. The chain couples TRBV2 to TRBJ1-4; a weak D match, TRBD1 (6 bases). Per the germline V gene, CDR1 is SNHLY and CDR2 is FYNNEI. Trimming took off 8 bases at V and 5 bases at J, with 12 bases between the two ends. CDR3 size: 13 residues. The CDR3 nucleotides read TGTGCCAGCGGAAGGACAGTAAATGAAAAACTGTTTTTT. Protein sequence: CASGRTVNEKLFF.

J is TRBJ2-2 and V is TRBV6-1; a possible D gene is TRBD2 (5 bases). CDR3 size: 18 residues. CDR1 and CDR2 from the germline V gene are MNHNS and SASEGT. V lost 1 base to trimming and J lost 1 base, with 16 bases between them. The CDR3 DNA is TGTGCCAGCAGTGAAGGGACTTCCTACCGCGAGAACACCGGGGAGCTGTTTTTT. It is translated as CASSEGTSYRENTGELFF.

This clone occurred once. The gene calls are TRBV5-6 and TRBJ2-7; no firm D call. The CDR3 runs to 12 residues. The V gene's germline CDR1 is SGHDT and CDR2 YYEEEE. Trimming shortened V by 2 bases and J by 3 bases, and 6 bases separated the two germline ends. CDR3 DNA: TGTGCCAGCAGCTTTCAAATCTACGAGCAGTACTTC. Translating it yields CASSFQIYEQYF.

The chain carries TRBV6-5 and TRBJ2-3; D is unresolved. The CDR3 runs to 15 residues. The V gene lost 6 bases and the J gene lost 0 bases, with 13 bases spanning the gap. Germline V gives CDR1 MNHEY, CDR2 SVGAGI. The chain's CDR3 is CASSLSRPSTDTQYF. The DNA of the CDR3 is TGTGCCAGCAGCCTTTCCAGGCCTAGCACAGATACGCAGTATTTT.

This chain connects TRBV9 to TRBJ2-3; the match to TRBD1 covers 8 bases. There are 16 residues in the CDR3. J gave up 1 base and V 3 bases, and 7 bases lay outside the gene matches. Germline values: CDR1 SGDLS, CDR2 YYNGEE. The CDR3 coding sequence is TGTGCCAGCAGCGCGCAGGGGGCGCTGGGCACAGATACGCAGTATTTT. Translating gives CASSAQGALGTDTQYF.

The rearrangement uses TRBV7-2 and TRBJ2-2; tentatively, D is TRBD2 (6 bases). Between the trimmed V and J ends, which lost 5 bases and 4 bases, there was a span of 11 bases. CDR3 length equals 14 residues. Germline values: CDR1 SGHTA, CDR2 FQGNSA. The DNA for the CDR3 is TGTGCCAGCAGCAAGGGACTTCGCACCGGGGAGCTGTTTTTT. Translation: CASSKGLRTGELFF.

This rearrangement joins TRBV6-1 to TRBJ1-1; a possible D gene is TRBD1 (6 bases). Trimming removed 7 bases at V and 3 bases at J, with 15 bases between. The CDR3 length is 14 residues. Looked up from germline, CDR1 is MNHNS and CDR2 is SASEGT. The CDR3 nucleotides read TGTGCCAGCACCCCTCTTGGGGGCCACACTGAAGCTTTCTTT. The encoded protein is CASTPLGGHTEAFF.

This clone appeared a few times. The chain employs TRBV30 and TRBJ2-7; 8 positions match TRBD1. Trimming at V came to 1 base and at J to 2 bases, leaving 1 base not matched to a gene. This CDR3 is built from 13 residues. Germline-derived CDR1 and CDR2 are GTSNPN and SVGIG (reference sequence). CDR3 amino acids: CAWSGTGTYEQYF. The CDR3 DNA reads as TGTGCCTGGAGTGGGACAGGGACCTACGAGCAGTACTTC.